The rows below give T cell receptor beta chains drawn from one sample of a study of cytomegalovirus exposure and HLA in healthy donors. Data came from immunoSEQ multiplex PCR; TCRdb stores just in-frame clones and leaves some out. The sample lists about 130,000 clones, 89% occurring once. Sequencing was done on a sample of PBMCs. The receptors originated from a young woman in good health and CMV-seronegative. Both conserved end residues are part of each CDR3. Fields, in order: clone size, V gene, D gene, J gene, CDR3 DNA, CDR3 protein. The D gene is left open where the match is weak. A row's size may be missing; if present it is once, few, many or a size class.

clone_size: -
v_call: TRBV10-3
d_call: TRBD1
j_call: TRBJ1-1
cdr3_nt: TGTGCCATCAGTGACCACAGGGCGGCCCGGACAGGAGGTCGGGGGAGCACTGAAGCTTTCTTT
cdr3_aa: CAISDHRAARTGGRGSTEAFF

clone_size: -
v_call: TRBV5-1
d_call: TRBD1
j_call: TRBJ1-2
cdr3_nt: TGCGCCAGCAGCTTGTTCATCCGACAGGGCCCATCTAACTATGGCTACACCTTC
cdr3_aa: CASSLFIRQGPSNYGYTF

clone_size: once
v_call: TRBV28
d_call: -
j_call: TRBJ2-6
cdr3_nt: TGTGCCAGCAGGACTACCCGGGGAAGGGCCAACGTCCTGACTTTC
cdr3_aa: CASRTTRGRANVLTF

clone_size: -
v_call: TRBV5-5
d_call: TRBD1
j_call: TRBJ2-5
cdr3_nt: TGTGCCAGCAGGGCAGGGGGCGAAGAGACCCAGTACTTC
cdr3_aa: CASRAGGEETQYF

clone_size: -
v_call: TRBV27
d_call: -
j_call: TRBJ2-1
cdr3_nt: TGTGCCAGCAGTTTATCTTTCCGGGGTAATGAGCAGTTCTTC
cdr3_aa: CASSLSFRGNEQFF

clone_size: -
v_call: TRBV7-9
d_call: TRBD1
j_call: TRBJ1-2
cdr3_nt: TGTGCCAGCAGCCCAGGACAGGGCCTCTATGGCTACACCTTC
cdr3_aa: CASSPGQGLYGYTF

clone_size: -
v_call: TRBV6-5
d_call: TRBD1
j_call: TRBJ2-7
cdr3_nt: TGTGCCAGCAGTTACTCCTCGGGACAGGGAATCAACGAGCAGTACTTC
cdr3_aa: CASSYSSGQGINEQYF

clone_size: -
v_call: TRBV6-1
d_call: -
j_call: TRBJ2-1
cdr3_nt: TGTGCCAGCGCACGACTTAGCTCCTACAATGAGCAGTTCTTC
cdr3_aa: CASARLSSYNEQFF

clone_size: -
v_call: TRBV18
d_call: -
j_call: TRBJ1-6
cdr3_nt: TGTGCCAGCTCATCACAGGATCGGGGAAATAATTCACCCCTCCACTTT
cdr3_aa: CASSSQDRGNNSPLHF

clone_size: -
v_call: TRBV18
d_call: -
j_call: TRBJ1-1
cdr3_nt: TGTGCCAGCTCACCGACAACAGATACTGAAGCTTTCTTT
cdr3_aa: CASSPTTDTEAFF

clone_size: once
v_call: TRBV7-6
d_call: -
j_call: TRBJ2-7
cdr3_nt: TGTGCCAGCAGCTTAGTTCCAGGGGACGAGCAGTACTTC
cdr3_aa: CASSLVPGDEQYF

clone_size: -
v_call: TRBV1
d_call: -
j_call: TRBJ2-3
cdr3_nt: TGCACCAGCACCCGGTCCTTCACAGATACGCAGTATTTT
cdr3_aa: CTSTRSFTDTQYF

clone_size: -
v_call: TRBV5-5
d_call: TRBD1
j_call: TRBJ1-5
cdr3_nt: TGTGCCAGCAGCTTGGATCAGGGGGCAGCTCAGCCCCAGCATTTT
cdr3_aa: CASSLDQGAAQPQHF

clone_size: -
v_call: TRBV18
d_call: -
j_call: TRBJ2-2
cdr3_nt: TGTGCCAGTCCCGGCGGTCGTACGACCGGGGAGCTGTTTTTT
cdr3_aa: CASPGGRTTGELFF

clone_size: once
v_call: TRBV5-1
d_call: TRBD1
j_call: TRBJ2-5
cdr3_nt: TGCGCCAGCAGCTCCGAGACAGGGGGTGGAGAGACCCAGTACTTC
cdr3_aa: CASSSETGGGETQYF

clone_size: -
v_call: TRBV5-1
d_call: TRBD1
j_call: TRBJ2-1
cdr3_nt: TGCGCCAGCAGCTGGAATCCAGGGGGCTCCTACAATGAGCAGTTCTTC
cdr3_aa: CASSWNPGGSYNEQFF

clone_size: -
v_call: TRBV7-8
d_call: -
j_call: TRBJ1-5
cdr3_nt: TGTGCCAGCAGCCCGGTTGCGGGGGGAGGGCAGCCCCAGCATTTT
cdr3_aa: CASSPVAGGGQPQHF

clone_size: -
v_call: TRBV4-1
d_call: TRBD2
j_call: TRBJ2-3
cdr3_nt: TGCGCCAGCAGCCATAGCGGGGTGCAGTATTTT
cdr3_aa: CASSHSGVQYF

clone_size: -
v_call: TRBV6-5
d_call: -
j_call: TRBJ1-4
cdr3_nt: TGTGCCAGAAAAAACAGGGTTAATGAAAAACTGTTTTTT
cdr3_aa: CARKNRVNEKLFF

clone_size: -
v_call: TRBV4-1
d_call: -
j_call: TRBJ2-5
cdr3_nt: TGCGCCAGCAGCCAAGCCCAGGAAAAGTGGGAGACCCAGTACTTC
cdr3_aa: CASSQAQEKWETQYF

clone_size: few
v_call: TRBV5-4
d_call: -
j_call: TRBJ1-6
cdr3_nt: TGTGCCAGCAGCCGCGCCGGGGATTCACCCCTCCACTTT
cdr3_aa: CASSRAGDSPLHF

clone_size: -
v_call: TRBV6-1
d_call: -
j_call: TRBJ2-2
cdr3_nt: TGTGCCAGTCAACAGTTAAACACCGGGGAGCTGTTTTTT
cdr3_aa: CASQQLNTGELFF

clone_size: -
v_call: TRBV6-1
d_call: -
j_call: TRBJ2-2
cdr3_nt: TGTGCCAGCACTAGGACGAACACCGGGGAGCTGTTTTTT
cdr3_aa: CASTRTNTGELFF

clone_size: -
v_call: TRBV6-5
d_call: -
j_call: TRBJ2-1
cdr3_nt: TGTGCCAGCAGTTTCTTTCAGGGTGGGGGGAACAATGAGCAGTTCTTC
cdr3_aa: CASSFFQGGGNNEQFF

clone_size: -
v_call: TRBV5-1
d_call: -
j_call: TRBJ1-4
cdr3_nt: TGCGCCAGCAGCTTCGGGCAGGGAGGGGAAAAACTGTTTTTT
cdr3_aa: CASSFGQGGEKLFF

clone_size: -
v_call: TRBV7-2
d_call: TRBD2
j_call: TRBJ2-3
cdr3_nt: TGTGCCAGCAGCAGGGGGACTAGCGGGTCAGATACGCAGTATTTT
cdr3_aa: CASSRGTSGSDTQYF

clone_size: -
v_call: TRBV10-1
d_call: -
j_call: TRBJ2-2
cdr3_nt: TGCGCCAGCAGTGACCAAAACACCGGGGAGCTGTTTTTT
cdr3_aa: CASSDQNTGELFF

clone_size: -
v_call: TRBV4-1
d_call: TRBD1
j_call: TRBJ1-2
cdr3_nt: TGCGCCAGCAGCCAAGTATTTAGAGGGACAGGGAACTATGGCTACACCTTC
cdr3_aa: CASSQVFRGTGNYGYTF

clone_size: -
v_call: TRBV4-1
d_call: TRBD2
j_call: TRBJ2-1
cdr3_nt: TGCGCCAGCAGCCCGTTGTGGGGAGGGGATAATGAGCAGTTCTTC
cdr3_aa: CASSPLWGGDNEQFF

clone_size: -
v_call: TRBV29-1
d_call: -
j_call: TRBJ1-4
cdr3_nt: TGCAGCGCCCGGGCTAATGAAAAACTGTTTTTT
cdr3_aa: CSARANEKLFF

clone_size: -
v_call: TRBV7-9
d_call: -
j_call: TRBJ2-1
cdr3_nt: TGTGCCAGCAGCTCCGTGGTAGTAGCGGCGGGGAATGAGCAGTTCTTC
cdr3_aa: CASSSVVVAAGNEQFF

clone_size: -
v_call: TRBV6-1
d_call: TRBD1
j_call: TRBJ1-4
cdr3_nt: TGTGCCAGCATCGGGTTGGGACAGACTAATGAAAAACTGTTTTTT
cdr3_aa: CASIGLGQTNEKLFF

clone_size: -
v_call: TRBV5-1
d_call: TRBD1
j_call: TRBJ1-4
cdr3_nt: TGCGCCAGCAGCCCCGACAGGGGTGAAAAACTGTTTTTT
cdr3_aa: CASSPDRGEKLFF

clone_size: -
v_call: TRBV18
d_call: -
j_call: TRBJ1-4
cdr3_nt: TGTGCCAGCTCTAGAGGGCTTGAAAAACTGTTTTTT
cdr3_aa: CASSRGLEKLFF

clone_size: -
v_call: TRBV13
d_call: -
j_call: TRBJ2-7
cdr3_nt: TGTGCCAGCAGCTCGGAGAGACAGGTGTACGAGCAGTACTTC
cdr3_aa: CASSSERQVYEQYF

clone_size: -
v_call: TRBV29-1
d_call: TRBD1
j_call: TRBJ2-4
cdr3_nt: TGCAGCGCCACAGGGGGCTCAGCCAAAAACATTCAGTACTTC
cdr3_aa: CSATGGSAKNIQYF

clone_size: -
v_call: TRBV7-2
d_call: TRBD2
j_call: TRBJ2-1
cdr3_nt: TGTGCCAGCAGCCTTGGACTAGCGGGGGGGCGGTCCTACAATGAGCAGTTCTTC
cdr3_aa: CASSLGLAGGRSYNEQFF

clone_size: -
v_call: TRBV2
d_call: TRBD1
j_call: TRBJ1-3
cdr3_nt: TGTGCCCAAGCCAGGGGGACTGGAAACACCATATATTTT
cdr3_aa: CAQARGTGNTIYF

clone_size: -
v_call: TRBV5-5
d_call: -
j_call: TRBJ1-1
cdr3_nt: TGTGCCAGCAGCTTTCAGGGCAGCGAGAAGGGTGGTTTCTTT
cdr3_aa: CASSFQGSEKGGFF

clone_size: -
v_call: TRBV6-4
d_call: TRBD1
j_call: TRBJ1-5
cdr3_nt: TGTGCCAGCAGTGAACGGGTTTGGACAGGACCATTCAATCAGCCCCAGCATTTT
cdr3_aa: CASSERVWTGPFNQPQHF

clone_size: -
v_call: TRBV27
d_call: -
j_call: TRBJ1-6
cdr3_nt: TGTGCCAGCAGTTCAGTAAATAATTCACCCCTCCACTTT
cdr3_aa: CASSSVNNSPLHF

clone_size: once
v_call: TRBV2
d_call: -
j_call: TRBJ2-5
cdr3_nt: TGTGCCAGCACAGGGGAGTTGGAGACCCAGTACTTC
cdr3_aa: CASTGELETQYF

clone_size: -
v_call: TRBV10-2
d_call: TRBD2
j_call: TRBJ2-1
cdr3_nt: TGCGCCAGCAGCGAACGGACTAGTCAGTTCTTC
cdr3_aa: CASSERTSQFF

clone_size: -
v_call: TRBV10-3
d_call: TRBD2
j_call: TRBJ2-2
cdr3_nt: TGTGCCATCAGTGAAGAGTGGCGGGGGGACACCGGGGAGCTGTTTTTT
cdr3_aa: CAISEEWRGDTGELFF

clone_size: -
v_call: TRBV5-4
d_call: -
j_call: TRBJ2-5
cdr3_nt: TGTGCCAGCAGCTTACTACAAGAGACCCAGTACTTC
cdr3_aa: CASSLLQETQYF

clone_size: -
v_call: TRBV5-6
d_call: -
j_call: TRBJ2-1
cdr3_nt: TGTGCCAGCAGCTTGGACGGGGGGCTGAATGAGCAGTTCTTC
cdr3_aa: CASSLDGGLNEQFF

clone_size: -
v_call: TRBV27
d_call: -
j_call: TRBJ2-3
cdr3_nt: TGTGCCAGCAGTAACGGGATCAGAGGCACAGATACGCAGTATTTT
cdr3_aa: CASSNGIRGTDTQYF

clone_size: -
v_call: TRBV2
d_call: TRBD1
j_call: TRBJ2-1
cdr3_nt: TGTGCCAGCACCGGGACAGGGGTCATCAATGAGCAGTTCTTC
cdr3_aa: CASTGTGVINEQFF

clone_size: -
v_call: TRBV29-1
d_call: -
j_call: TRBJ2-5
cdr3_nt: TGCAGCGTTGACGTGGTCAGGGGCGCAGAGACCCAGTACTTC
cdr3_aa: CSVDVVRGAETQYF

clone_size: -
v_call: TRBV7-8
d_call: -
j_call: TRBJ1-5
cdr3_nt: TGTGCCAGCACCATTCCAGGGGAAACGGATCAGCCCCAGCATTTT
cdr3_aa: CASTIPGETDQPQHF

clone_size: -
v_call: TRBV9
d_call: -
j_call: TRBJ2-7
cdr3_nt: TGTGCCAGCAGCGTAGGTTCGGGGGTCGTTGACGAGCAGTACTTC
cdr3_aa: CASSVGSGVVDEQYF

clone_size: -
v_call: TRBV2
d_call: -
j_call: TRBJ1-1
cdr3_nt: TGTGCCAGCAGGACGGACAGGAACACTGAAGCTTTCTTT
cdr3_aa: CASRTDRNTEAFF

clone_size: -
v_call: TRBV7-9
d_call: -
j_call: TRBJ1-4
cdr3_nt: TGTGCCAGCAGCTTATTGGGGGGTATGGATGAAAAACTGTTTTTT
cdr3_aa: CASSLLGGMDEKLFF

clone_size: -
v_call: TRBV19
d_call: TRBD2
j_call: TRBJ2-1
cdr3_nt: TGTGCCAGTAGTGAGGGCGGGGGGGCCAGTGAGCAGTTCTTC
cdr3_aa: CASSEGGGASEQFF

clone_size: -
v_call: TRBV14
d_call: TRBD1
j_call: TRBJ2-2
cdr3_nt: TGTGCCAGCAGCTTCCGACAGGGGTCCCACCTCTCCGGGGAGCTGTTTTTT
cdr3_aa: CASSFRQGSHLSGELFF

clone_size: once
v_call: TRBV12-5
d_call: TRBD1
j_call: TRBJ1-2
cdr3_nt: TGTGCTAGTGCCCCAATAGACAGGGGGCTCTATGGCTACACCTTC
cdr3_aa: CASAPIDRGLYGYTF

clone_size: -
v_call: TRBV13
d_call: -
j_call: TRBJ2-2
cdr3_nt: TGTGCCAGCAGACCCCGGACAGAGATGAACACCGGGGAGCTGTTTTTT
cdr3_aa: CASRPRTEMNTGELFF

clone_size: -
v_call: TRBV7-9
d_call: -
j_call: TRBJ1-6
cdr3_nt: TGTGCCAGCAGCTTAGACAGTGCCTCGACACCCCTCCACTTT
cdr3_aa: CASSLDSASTPLHF

clone_size: -
v_call: TRBV9
d_call: -
j_call: TRBJ1-6
cdr3_nt: TGTGCCAGCTCGGGGACTGCTTCACCCCTCCACTTT
cdr3_aa: CASSGTASPLHF